Listed below are T cell receptor beta chains from one sample, sequenced in a study of blood T cell repertoires in COVID-19. The assay was immunoSEQ multiplex PCR, and TCRdb's table has in-frame clones only and misses some. Among some 220,000 clones listed, roughly 85% were seen once. Source material: peripheral blood. These receptors were collected from a woman in her 70s with COVID-19, enrolled during active disease. Both conserved end residues are trimmed from each CDR3. A D gene is named only where the DNA matches it firmly. Rows may omit the clone size; those that give it use once, few, many or a size class.

length: 13
V: TRBV7-2
size: NA
D: TRBD2
J: TRBJ2-1
CDR3: ASSFQAGQNNEQF

length: 14
V: TRBV5-1
size: NA
D: TRBD2
J: TRBJ2-3
CDR3: ASSLAAGGRADTQY

length: 13
V: TRBV4-1
size: once
D: NA
J: TRBJ2-1
CDR3: ASSQDHGLADEQF

length: 13
V: TRBV10-1
size: NA
D: NA
J: TRBJ1-1
CDR3: ASIVPRVINTEAF

length: 17
V: TRBV6-6
size: NA
D: NA
J: TRBJ1-2
CDR3: ASSPTGPGRPGGADGYT

length: 16
V: TRBV2
size: once
D: TRBD2
J: TRBJ2-4
CDR3: ASHPGVLAGGIKNIQY

length: 12
V: TRBV4-1
size: NA
D: NA
J: TRBJ2-7
CDR3: ASSQHRDTYEQY

length: 12
V: TRBV3-1/TRBV3-2
size: NA
D: NA
J: TRBJ1-1
CDR3: ASSPSGGLTEAF

length: 11
V: TRBV27
size: NA
D: NA
J: TRBJ1-1
CDR3: ASRNQVNTEAF

length: 14
V: TRBV7-6
size: NA
D: NA
J: TRBJ1-1
CDR3: ASSQDPGERGTEAF

length: 16
V: TRBV5-1
size: few
D: TRBD2
J: TRBJ2-2
CDR3: ASSKDRPAGGATGELF

length: 13
V: TRBV7-2
size: NA
D: TRBD1
J: TRBJ2-7
CDR3: ASSLGETGGYEQY

length: 14
V: TRBV6-2/TRBV6-3
size: NA
D: NA
J: TRBJ1-2
CDR3: ASSNLRHTGGYGYT

length: 11
V: TRBV4-3
size: NA
D: NA
J: TRBJ1-5
CDR3: ASSQGTHQPQH

length: 13
V: TRBV5-1
size: NA
D: NA
J: TRBJ2-7
CDR3: ASSLDPMSSYEQY

length: 12
V: TRBV7-2
size: NA
D: TRBD2
J: TRBJ2-7
CDR3: ASRPPGGVDEQY

length: 12
V: TRBV2
size: few
D: NA
J: TRBJ2-7
CDR3: ASSEAGSSYEQY

length: 13
V: TRBV5-6
size: NA
D: NA
J: TRBJ1-5
CDR3: ASSLSGASNQPQH

length: 13
V: TRBV5-4
size: NA
D: TRBD1
J: TRBJ1-1
CDR3: ASSKRGTVNTEAF

length: 12
V: TRBV5-1
size: few
D: NA
J: TRBJ1-1
CDR3: ASSSTVADTEAF

length: 11
V: TRBV5-6
size: NA
D: NA
J: TRBJ2-7
CDR3: ASSLAGGSEQY

length: 12
V: TRBV19
size: NA
D: TRBD1
J: TRBJ2-2
CDR3: ASSPQGPTGELF

length: 12
V: TRBV25-1
size: NA
D: NA
J: TRBJ1-3
CDR3: ASRGEGLGNTIY

length: 10
V: TRBV6-5
size: NA
D: TRBD1
J: TRBJ2-7
CDR3: AGSTGSYEQY

length: 11
V: TRBV29-1
size: once
D: TRBD1
J: TRBJ1-4
CDR3: SVEGTGGEKLF

length: 13
V: TRBV9
size: NA
D: TRBD2
J: TRBJ2-2
CDR3: ASSVAPGGRGELF

length: 13
V: TRBV5-1
size: NA
D: NA
J: TRBJ2-5
CDR3: ASSLVQGYQETQY

length: 12
V: TRBV18
size: NA
D: NA
J: TRBJ1-3
CDR3: ASSPTYAGNTIY

length: 12
V: TRBV29-1
size: NA
D: NA
J: TRBJ2-2
CDR3: SASIPTVTGELF

length: 16
V: TRBV18
size: NA
D: TRBD2
J: TRBJ2-1
CDR3: ASSPNTASGRGYNEQF

length: 10
V: TRBV7-9
size: NA
D: NA
J: TRBJ1-5
CDR3: ARRDNNQPQH

length: 13
V: TRBV7-2
size: NA
D: TRBD1
J: TRBJ2-5
CDR3: ASSPQGNLQETQY

length: 9
V: TRBV7-9
size: NA
D: NA
J: TRBJ1-2
CDR3: ASSWGHAHV

length: 12
V: TRBV9
size: many
D: TRBD1
J: TRBJ1-1
CDR3: ASSGQGGNTEAF

length: 14
V: TRBV19
size: once
D: TRBD2
J: TRBJ2-7
CDR3: ASSTSSGSVGYEQY

length: 13
V: TRBV7-9
size: few
D: TRBD1
J: TRBJ2-3
CDR3: ASSPDREFTDTQY

length: 11
V: TRBV18
size: NA
D: NA
J: TRBJ2-7
CDR3: ASSPSHGYEQY

length: 13
V: TRBV5-1
size: NA
D: TRBD2
J: TRBJ2-3
CDR3: ASSLSSGGPDTQY

length: 13
V: TRBV3-1/TRBV3-2
size: NA
D: NA
J: TRBJ1-6
CDR3: ASSQDRGDNSPLH

length: 11
V: TRBV6-5
size: few
D: NA
J: TRBJ1-2
CDR3: ASSYSELAGYT

length: 12
V: TRBV6-5
size: NA
D: TRBD1
J: TRBJ1-1
CDR3: ASTSTGGLTEAF

length: 12
V: TRBV30
size: NA
D: TRBD1
J: TRBJ1-2
CDR3: AWSLNRGRTGYT